This TCR beta chain originates from a study of blood T cell repertoires in COVID-19 (dated by TCRdb to between 2020 and 2021). Notes on the research overall: Samples from collaborators originated in the United States, Italy and Spain and spanned both the acute and convalescent phases of COVID-19. The prospective study material was composed of cDNA or gDNA derived from T cells, B-cell-depleted T cells, or PBMCs. Deeply sampled blood TCRbeta repertoires from subjects exposed to, actively infected with, or recovered from COVID-19 were included in the dataset. The repertoires were made available in a free public database intended to serve as a resource for research on the immune response to SARS-CoV-2. Samples came from the ongoing ImmuneRACE study (first 160 participants) plus 1,254 subjects from 6 global collaborators. Sample metadata almost always included a de-identified subject ID, COVID-19 status, age in years and sex. Where HLA class I and class II types were available, the types were taken from metadata supplied by the sample provider, not from assay-based typing. Overall study results and their limits: How much clinical and demographic metadata was included differed by source and by participant, and the metadata was provided uncurated.

In regard to this clone: No antigen is known for it. Nothing much larger sits one base from this clone, and base qualities are not available.

From its cysteine to its phenylalanine, the CDR3 spans 17 amino acids. CDR3 DNA only is kept here, 51 bases in frame from base 1. From V the trimming removes 3 bases and from J it removes 10 bases, while the gene matches leave 10 bases of the junction unaccounted for. Taken from the germline V gene, the CDR1 and CDR2 loops are SNHLY and FYNNEI. TCRbeta CDR3 regions were amplified from genomic DNA using the immunoSEQ Assay, a bias-controlled multiplex PCR. The paper's data handling went like this. Nucleated cell counts per sample were estimated from amplification of reference gene primers within the assay. To quantify the absolute abundance of each unique TCRbeta CDR3 rearrangement, sequence reads were collapsed and filtered. For each sample, productive Simpson clonality was calculated as the square root of Simpson's diversity index across productive rearrangements. TCRdb took this table from immuneACCESS and kept in-frame rearrangements with V and J called. Such tables lack part of the clones; where checked against another copy, unresolved V genes explain under half of the gap, and the rest is unexplained. V and J calls plus clone size are reproduced from that table; the DNA served to infer D and trimming. The table for this sample lists tens of thousands of clones; around four fifths of them were counted only once. Around 5% of the sample is held by the ten biggest clonotypes.

The collaborating institutions used their own protocols to collect whole blood in K2EDTA tubes. For TCRbeta analysis, collaborators shipped samples as frozen whole blood, isolated PBMCs, or DNA extracted from either of those sample types. This receptor was taken from a man in his 70s with acute or convalescent COVID-19. Material: peripheral blood. This sequence uses TRBV2 and TRBJ2-3; TRBD2 matches 16 bases in the middle. At the DNA level, the sequence is TGTGCCAGCAGTGATGTGGGACTAGCGGGGGGGCCACTCGCGCAGTATTTT. Translated, this gives CASSDVGLAGGPLAQYF.